This is a list of T cell receptor beta chains from one sample in a study of cytomegalovirus exposure and HLA in healthy donors. Clones were read by immunoSEQ multiplex PCR, and TCRdb kept only the in-frame ones, dropping some. This repertoire comprises some 72,000 clones; its ten largest clones make up roughly 5%. Sequencing was carried out using PBMCs. The source of these receptors is a man between 35 and 55 years old in good health and CMV-seronegative. The CDR3 runs from the conserved cysteine through the conserved F or W. Each record gives: CDR3 protein, CDR3 DNA, V gene, J gene, D gene, CDR3 length. D genes are given only for firm matches.

CDR3: CASSILRQGRSEAFF
DNA: TGTGCCAGTAGTATCCTTAGACAGGGAAGGTCTGAAGCTTTCTTT
V: TRBV19
J: TRBJ1-1
D: TRBD1
length: 15

CDR3: CSVEVPGRARTEAFF
DNA: TGCAGCGTTGAAGTTCCCGGCAGGGCCCGAACTGAAGCTTTCTTT
V: TRBV29-1
J: TRBJ1-1
D: .
length: 15

CDR3: CASSLWTSGTGELFF
DNA: TGTGCCAGCAGCTTATGGACTAGCGGGACCGGGGAGCTGTTTTTT
V: TRBV7-2
J: TRBJ2-2
D: TRBD2
length: 15

CDR3: CASSVTGESPLHF
DNA: TGTGCCAGCAGCGTCACAGGGGAATCACCCCTCCACTTT
V: TRBV7-2
J: TRBJ1-6
D: TRBD1
length: 13

CDR3: CASSRTGDSYWELFF
DNA: TGTGCCAGCAGTAGAACAGGGGATAGTTATTGGGAGCTGTTTTTT
V: TRBV6-1
J: TRBJ2-2
D: TRBD1
length: 15

CDR3: CASSLAQGVPGELFF
DNA: TGCGCCAGCAGTCTTGCGCAGGGGGTCCCCGGGGAGCTGTTTTTT
V: TRBV23-1
J: TRBJ2-2
D: TRBD1
length: 15

CDR3: CASSFGLAGGSYEQYF
DNA: TGTGCCAGCAGCTTTGGACTAGCGGGGGGTTCCTACGAGCAGTACTTC
V: TRBV11-2
J: TRBJ2-7
D: TRBD2
length: 16

CDR3: CASRLRLALTDTQYF
DNA: TGTGCAAGTCGCTTAAGACTAGCGCTCACAGATACGCAGTATTTT
V: TRBV12-2
J: TRBJ2-3
D: .
length: 15

CDR3: CAISESIPLAGGQGEQYF
DNA: TGTGCCATCAGTGAGTCGATTCCACTAGCGGGGGGGCAGGGGGAGCAGTACTTC
V: TRBV10-3
J: TRBJ2-7
D: TRBD2
length: 18

CDR3: CASSQGQSQPQHF
DNA: TGCGCCAGCAGCCAAGGACAGTCGCAACCCCAGCATTTT
V: TRBV4-1
J: TRBJ1-5
D: .
length: 13

CDR3: CASRPGTQPHNQPQHF
DNA: TGTGCCAGCAGACCCGGGACACAACCTCACAATCAGCCCCAGCATTTT
V: TRBV5-5
J: TRBJ1-5
D: .
length: 16

CDR3: CASSDPRDSLYGYTF
DNA: TGCGCCAGCAGCGACCCCCGGGACAGCCTGTATGGCTACACCTTC
V: TRBV5-1
J: TRBJ1-2
D: TRBD1
length: 15

CDR3: CASSGGNLLNEKLFF
DNA: TGTGCCAGCAGCGGGGGGAATCTCCTTAATGAAAAACTGTTTTTT
V: TRBV21-1
J: TRBJ1-4
D: .
length: 15

CDR3: CASSQLGTGGAGGYTF
DNA: TGCGCCAGCAGCCAACTAGGGACAGGGGGCGCCGGTGGCTACACCTTC
V: TRBV4-3
J: TRBJ1-2
D: TRBD1
length: 16

CDR3: CASSSREDTEAFF
DNA: TGTGCCAGCAGCTCCCGGGAGGACACTGAAGCTTTCTTT
V: TRBV5-6
J: TRBJ1-1
D: .
length: 13

CDR3: CASSVGQGSYGYTF
DNA: TGTGCCAGCAGCGTAGGGCAGGGGAGCTATGGCTACACCTTC
V: TRBV9
J: TRBJ1-2
D: .
length: 14

CDR3: CASSQPTPGGEAFF
DNA: TGTGCCAGCAGCCAACCCACGCCCGGTGGTGAAGCTTTCTTT
V: TRBV4-2
J: TRBJ1-1
D: .
length: 14

CDR3: CASSLGLQGNYGYTF
DNA: TGTGCCAGCAGTTTAGGGCTACAGGGAAACTATGGCTACACCTTC
V: TRBV27
J: TRBJ1-2
D: .
length: 15

CDR3: CASSLVGTGRDEQYF
DNA: TGTGCCAGCAGTTTAGTCGGTACAGGGAGGGACGAGCAGTACTTC
V: TRBV27
J: TRBJ2-7
D: .
length: 15

CDR3: CASSPGVEQYF
DNA: TGTGCCAGCAGCCCCGGGGTGGAGCAGTACTTC
V: TRBV11-2
J: TRBJ2-7
D: .
length: 11

CDR3: CASGNTVNTEAFF
DNA: TGTGCTAGTGGTAATACAGTGAACACTGAAGCTTTCTTT
V: TRBV12-5
J: TRBJ1-1
D: .
length: 13

CDR3: CSVEAGGLGYTF
DNA: TGCAGCGTTGAGGCAGGGGGCCTTGGCTACACCTTC
V: TRBV29-1
J: TRBJ1-2
D: TRBD1
length: 12

CDR3: CASTLDGGRTEAFF
DNA: TGTGCCAGCACTCTGGACGGGGGTAGGACTGAAGCTTTCTTT
V: TRBV7-2
J: TRBJ1-1
D: .
length: 14

CDR3: CASILTFRWRNEQFF
DNA: TGTGCCAGCATTCTTACATTTAGGTGGCGGAATGAGCAGTTCTTC
V: TRBV6-5
J: TRBJ2-1
D: .
length: 15

CDR3: CASSIQGNTEAFF
DNA: TGTGCCAGCTCGATCCAGGGGAACACTGAAGCTTTCTTT
V: TRBV18
J: TRBJ1-1
D: .
length: 13

CDR3: CASSVVEGARTEQFF
DNA: TGTGCCAGCAGCGTAGTCGAGGGGGCGAGGACTGAGCAGTTCTTC
V: TRBV9
J: TRBJ2-1
D: TRBD1
length: 15

CDR3: CASSLLQGNYGYTF
DNA: TGTGCCAGCAGCTTACTACAGGGAAACTATGGCTACACCTTC
V: TRBV7-9
J: TRBJ1-2
D: .
length: 14

CDR3: CASSWDSRNTEAFF
DNA: TGTGCCAGCAGTTGGGACAGTAGGAACACTGAAGCTTTCTTT
V: TRBV6-5
J: TRBJ1-1
D: TRBD1
length: 14

CDR3: CASSERGLSYKQYF
DNA: TGTGCCAGCAGTGAACGCGGGCTTTCCTATAAGCAGTACTTC
V: TRBV25-1
J: TRBJ2-7
D: .
length: 14

CDR3: CASRNAQVGVNQPQHF
DNA: TGTGCCAGTCGAAACGCACAGGTTGGTGTCAATCAGCCCCAGCATTTT
V: TRBV19
J: TRBJ1-5
D: .
length: 16

CDR3: CASSIAKGLAGVASTDTQYF
DNA: TGTGCCAGTAGTATAGCTAAGGGACTAGCGGGGGTTGCTAGCACAGATACGCAGTATTTT
V: TRBV19
J: TRBJ2-3
D: TRBD2
length: 20

CDR3: CAGSDRLNTEAFF
DNA: TGTGCCGGCTCTGACAGATTGAACACTGAAGCTTTCTTT
V: TRBV30
J: TRBJ1-1
D: .
length: 13

CDR3: CASSFRTGVYNEQFF
DNA: TGTGCCAGCAGCTTTCGGACAGGGGTTTACAATGAGCAGTTCTTC
V: TRBV7-9
J: TRBJ2-1
D: TRBD1
length: 15

CDR3: CASSLESGTSYEQYF
DNA: TGCGCCAGCAGCTTGGAGTCGGGGACATCTTACGAGCAGTACTTC
V: TRBV5-1
J: TRBJ2-7
D: .
length: 15

CDR3: CASSSREPSYEQYF
DNA: TGTGCCAGCAGTTCCCGGGAACCCTCCTACGAGCAGTACTTC
V: TRBV6-5
J: TRBJ2-7
D: .
length: 14